The 5 T cell receptor beta chains reported below all come from one sample, sequenced in a study of response to subunit inactivated influenza vaccine. TCRdb reprocessed the RT-PCR reads via MiXCR and lists one record per CDR3 protein. The table shows about 620,000 distinct CDR3 sequences, with approximately 10% occurring only once. The sample was also linked to a second study, of T cells expressing NK-cell markers. That publication notes: TCR beta cDNA was made by 5'RACE template switching with UMIs.

Sequenced material: PBMCs from blood, taken on the day of vaccination. These receptors were taken from a man aged 45 to 65 who received an inactivated influenza vaccine.

This clonotype has just a few counts. The chain has TRBV28 and TRBJ2-2; D is possibly TRBD1 or TRBD2 (5 bases each). Trimming took 1 base from V and 6 from J, leaving 6 bases between them. Looked up from germline, CDR1 is MDHEN and CDR2 is SYDVKM. This CDR3 has 13 residues. As DNA, the CDR3 is TGTGCCAGCAGTTTATTGGGGGCCGGGGAGCTGTTTTTT. Its protein product is CASSLLGAGELFF.

This clonotype has just a few counts. The CDR3: CSATSGGSALGANVLTF. In DNA form, the CDR3 reads TGCAGTGCAACGAGCGGGGGTAGTGCCCTTGGGGCCAACGTCCTGACTTTC. The chain links TRBV20-1 to TRBJ2-6; 8 bases are a match to TRBD2. Germline CDR1 reads DFQATT; CDR2 reads SNEGSKA (reference sequence). There are 17 residues in the CDR3. J was trimmed by 3 bases and V by 6 bases; bases with no gene match: 13.

This clonotype came up a few times. The CDR3 protein is CSASGVSGSSYEQYF. DNA for the CDR3: TGCAGTGCTAGTGGTGTTAGCGGGAGCTCCTACGAGCAGTACTTC. The V gene is TRBV20-1, the J gene TRBJ2-7, with 9 bases matching TRBD2. Germline V lookup: CDR1 DFQATT, CDR2 SNEGSKA (reference sequence). J was trimmed by 0 bases and V by 3 bases; bases with no gene match: 6. The CDR3 is made up of 15 amino acids.

A few counts support this clonotype. The CDR3 reads CASTPIHNTGELFF. As DNA, the CDR3 is TGTGCCAGCACCCCAATCCATAACACCGGGGAGCTGTTTTTT. The chain couples TRBV14 to TRBJ2-2; D is undetermined. This CDR3 has 14 amino acids. Germline loops: CDR1 SGHDN, CDR2 FVKESK. V was cut by 7 bases and J by 2 bases, with 11 bases left in between.

V usage is TRBV7-8 and J usage is TRBJ1-2, with no clear D. Germline V lookup: CDR1 SGHVS, CDR2 FQNEAQ. Trimming stripped 1 base from V and 14 bases from J, with 11 bases between. This CDR3 comprises 11 residues. CDR3: CASSLDGLWTF. In DNA form, the CDR3 reads TGTGCCAGCAGCTTAGACGGACTATGGACCTTC.